This is a list of T cell receptor beta chains from one sample in a study of human T cells and chemical hapten exposure. Via MiXCR, TCRdb re-called the RACE reads, giving one row per CDR3 protein. The repertoire holds some 81,000 distinct CDR3 sequences, around a tenth seen once, with 1.6% in the top ten. Source: whole blood, taken in connection with sensitization to the hapten diphenylcyclopropenone (DPC). The source of these receptors is a man aged 18 to 29 with alopecia areata. Some clones in this sample may be carry-over from other donors' samples. Both conserved end residues are trimmed from each CDR3.

CDR3aa: ASSYSSGKYNSPLH
v_gene: TRBV6-6

CDR3aa: ASSLGRTAYGYT
v_gene: TRBV7-2

CDR3aa: ASSLARRGRTGELF
v_gene: TRBV5-1

CDR3aa: ASSFPGGPQH
v_gene: TRBV12-3/TRBV12-4

CDR3aa: ASSLRISRSRGTGELF
v_gene: TRBV7-2

CDR3aa: ASSLGTEHEAF
v_gene: TRBV7-6

CDR3aa: ASSEQGSYGYT
v_gene: TRBV6-2/TRBV6-3

CDR3aa: ASTRPGAYEQY
v_gene: TRBV7-2

CDR3aa: ASSLTSGDNEQF
v_gene: TRBV27

CDR3aa: ASSRSALSDTEAF
v_gene: TRBV5-4

CDR3aa: ASSEARRTNEKLF
v_gene: TRBV6-1

CDR3aa: SVSSAFREGSYNEQF
v_gene: TRBV29-1

CDR3aa: SVAKTGYTEAF
v_gene: TRBV29-1

CDR3aa: ASSPQTGNQPQH
v_gene: TRBV7-4

CDR3aa: ASSQLERELF
v_gene: TRBV11-2

CDR3aa: ASRSWNTEAF
v_gene: TRBV4-2

CDR3aa: ASSLAVGSSYNEQF
v_gene: TRBV5-1

CDR3aa: ASSPVGYYGYT
v_gene: TRBV3-1

CDR3aa: ASSLVRFRTNTGELF
v_gene: TRBV18

CDR3aa: ASSQFFRDQPQH
v_gene: TRBV4-1

CDR3aa: ASSRTSNTGELF
v_gene: TRBV3-1

CDR3aa: ASSANLGRSDTQY
v_gene: TRBV9

CDR3aa: ASSLDTGALPNSPLH
v_gene: TRBV7-6